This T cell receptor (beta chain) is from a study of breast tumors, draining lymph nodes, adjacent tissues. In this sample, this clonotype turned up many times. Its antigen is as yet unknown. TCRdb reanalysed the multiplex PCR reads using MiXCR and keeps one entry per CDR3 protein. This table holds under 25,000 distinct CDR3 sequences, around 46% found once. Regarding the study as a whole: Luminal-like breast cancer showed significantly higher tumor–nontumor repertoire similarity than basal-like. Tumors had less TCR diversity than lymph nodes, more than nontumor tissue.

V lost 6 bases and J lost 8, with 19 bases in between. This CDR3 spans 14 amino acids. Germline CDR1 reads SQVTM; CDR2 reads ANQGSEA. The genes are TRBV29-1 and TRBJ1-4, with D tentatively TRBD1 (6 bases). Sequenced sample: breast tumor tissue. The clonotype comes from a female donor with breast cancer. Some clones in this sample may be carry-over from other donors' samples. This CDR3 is CSVPAGANGEKLFF. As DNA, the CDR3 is TGCAGCGTCCCCGCAGGGGCCAATGGGGAAAAACTGTTTTTT.